Below are 14 T cell receptor beta chains sequenced from a single sample in a study of blood T cell repertoires in COVID-19. TCRdb's table, derived via immunoSEQ multiplex PCR, lists solely in-frame clones and lacks some. Among about 18,000 clones listed, more than 70% were seen once. The specimen sequenced was PBMCs or T cells enriched from blood (not recorded which). Every receptor here comes from a woman aged 25 to 45 who had recovered from COVID-19.

In its sample, this clone was seen once. The chain employs TRBV19 and TRBJ2-2; 7 bases match TRBD1. V dropped 7 bases and J dropped 2; count of bases not matched to a gene: 10. The CDR3 consists of 16 residues. Germline values: CDR1 LNHDA, CDR2 SQIVND (reference sequence). CDR3 DNA sequence: TGTGCCAGTATTGACGTCGGGACAGCAAACACCGGGGAGCTGTTTTTT. Its translation: CASIDVGTANTGELFF.

The V and J genes are TRBV7-6 and TRBJ2-3, with a weak D call TRBD2 (7 bases). This CDR3 has 15 amino acids. Trimming shortened V by 5 bases and J by 2 bases, and 14 bases separated the two germline ends. CDR1 SGHVS and CDR2 FNYEAQ come from the germline V gene. CDR3 loop: CASSRGAGATDTQYF. CDR3 coding DNA: TGTGCCAGCAGCCGTGGGGCGGGGGCCACAGATACGCAGTATTTT.

The chain employs TRBV24-1 and TRBJ2-3; TRBD2 matches at 10 bases. Losses at the gene ends were 3 bases for V and 7 bases for J; bases not matched to a gene: 12. The CDR3 spans 17 residues. The germline V gene has CDR1 KGHDR and CDR2 SFDVKD. The CDR3 region has the DNA TGTGCCACCAGTGATCCCCCGGCTAGCGGGGGCGCCTATACGCAGTATTTT. It translates to CATSDPPASGGAYTQYF.

This chain joins TRBV19 and TRBJ1-3, with D unclear. Trimming took 7 bases from V and 7 from J, leaving 11 bases between them. The CDR3 contains 12 residues. Germline CDR1 LNHDA, CDR2 SQIVND (reference sequence). CDR3 loop: CASKWEDNTIYF. The CDR3 nucleotides are TGTGCCAGTAAGTGGGAGGACAACACCATATATTTT.

The chain has TRBV6-5 and TRBJ1-2; D remains ambiguous. Germline CDR1 and CDR2: MNHEY and SVGAGI. V was clipped by 0 bases and J by 8 bases, with 10 bases between them. This CDR3 region has 13 residues. CDR3: CASSYSSTGGYTF. Written as DNA, the CDR3 is TGTGCCAGCAGTTACTCGAGCACGGGGGGCTACACCTTC.

This sequence joins TRBV5-1 and TRBJ1-2; the match to TRBD1 covers 8 bases. Losses at the gene ends were 4 bases for V and 4 bases for J; bases not matched to a gene: 6. CDR1 and CDR2 (germline): SGHRS, YFSETQ. The CDR3 is made up of 14 amino acids. The CDR3 DNA is TGCGCCAGCAGCCAGACAGGGGACCCCTATGGCTACACCTTC. It encodes CASSQTGDPYGYTF.

The J gene is TRBJ2-7, the V gene TRBV6-2 or TRBV6-3, with 9 bases that match TRBD1. The CDR3 totals 15 residues. CDR1 is MNHEY, CDR2 SVGEGT, per germline. With 4 bases clipped from V and 4 bases from J, the junction kept 8 bases outside the gene matches. The CDR3 here is CASSSLDRGIYEQYF. CDR3 coding DNA: TGTGCCAGCAGTTCCCTAGACAGGGGGATATACGAGCAGTACTTC.

The V call is TRBV7-2, the J call TRBJ2-1; D ambiguous. CDR1 is SGHTA and CDR2 is FQGNSA in the germline V gene. CDR3 size: 16 residues. Deletions cut 6 bases from V and 7 bases from J, with 22 bases between. CDR3 DNA sequence: TGTGCCAGCAGGGGTGCCGGGTCCCGTACTGGTAATGAGCAGTTCTTC. It encodes CASRGAGSRTGNEQFF.

J is TRBJ1-5 and V is TRBV5-6, with 10 bases aligning to TRBD1. V dropped 4 bases and J dropped 6; count of bases not matched to a gene: 10. The CDR3 contains 16 residues. Germline V gene lookup returns CDR1 SGHDT and CDR2 YYEEEE. CDR3 DNA sequence: TGTGCCAGCAGCGCGGATGGTGGGACAGGGGTTCAGCCCCAGCATTTT. Residues: CASSADGGTGVQPQHF.

The rearrangement uses TRBV5-4 and TRBJ2-7; possibly TRBD2 for D (6 bases). V was cut by 0 bases and J by 0 bases, with 16 bases left in between. The CDR3 runs 17 residues. Germline V gives CDR1 SGHNT, CDR2 YYREEE (reference sequence). CDR3 sequence reads: CASSLGGFRTTSYEQYF. CDR3 DNA sequence: TGTGCCAGCAGCTTGGGAGGTTTTCGGACTACCTCCTACGAGCAGTACTTC.

This clone was counted only a few times. This chain links TRBV18 with TRBJ1-6, with 9 nucleotides matching TRBD1. Germline V gives CDR1 KGHSH, CDR2 LQKENI. The CDR3 is 16 amino acids. Trimming took 6 bases from V and 5 from J; bases not matched to a gene: 8. This CDR3 reads CASSQIGTGNNSPLHF. In nucleotides, the CDR3 is TGTGCCAGCTCGCAAATAGGGACAGGGAATAATTCACCCCTCCACTTT.

The chain couples TRBV28 to TRBJ2-1, with 10 nucleotides matching TRBD1. From germline, CDR1 is MDHEN and CDR2 SYDVKM. V was pared by 6 bases and J by 6 bases, with 5 bases of the junction left unmatched. The CDR3 totals 14 residues. The CDR3 spells CASRGQGKGNEQFF. The CDR3 bases are TGTGCCAGCAGGGGACAGGGGAAGGGCAATGAGCAGTTCTTC. Combining the CDR3 with reference TRBV28 and TRBJ2-1 gives the whole variable domain DVKVTQSSRYLVKRTGEKVFLECVQDMDHENMFWYRQDPGLGLRLIYFSYDVKMKEKGDIPEGYSVSREKKERFSLILESASTNQTSMYLCASRGQGKGNEQFFGPGTRLTVL.

The chain couples TRBV6-4 to TRBJ1-2, with 9 positions matching TRBD1. With V trimmed by 6 bases and J by 6 bases, 8 bases remained unmatched. The germline CDR1 and CDR2 sequences are MRHNA and SNTAGT. The CDR3 extends over 14 amino acids. The CDR3 here is CASRPEGQGNGYTF. CDR3 nucleotides: TGTGCCAGCAGACCTGAGGGACAGGGTAATGGCTACACCTTC.

The chain recombines TRBV18 with TRBJ1-6, with a possible D match to TRBD1 (6 bases). Germline CDR1 and CDR2: KGHSH and LQKENI. V gave up 6 bases and J gave up 9 bases, with 12 bases separating them. CDR3 length: 13 amino acids. CDR3 loop: CASSTGYGSPLHF. The CDR3 coding sequence is TGTGCCAGCTCCACAGGGTATGGTTCACCCCTCCACTTT.